A selection of T cell receptor beta chains follows, all from one sample in a study of blood T cell repertoires in COVID-19. Assay used: immunoSEQ multiplex PCR; TCRdb lists only in-frame clones, some missing. The data hold about 83,000 clones, with roughly 82% observed a single time. Specimen: peripheral blood. Receptors originate from a woman at least 80 years old with active or convalescent COVID-19. Each CDR3 is given with its conserved first and last residue. Each record gives: V gene, D gene, clone size, J gene, CDR3 DNA, CDR3 protein. D genes are given only for firm matches. For some rows the clone size is stated as once, few or many, or as a class when expanded; others skip it.

V: TRBV30
D: -
size: -
J: TRBJ2-3
DNA: TGTGCCTGGAGTTCGCGGGGAGATACGCAGTATTTT
CDR3: CAWSSRGDTQYF

V: TRBV5-1
D: -
size: once
J: TRBJ2-1
DNA: TGCGCCAGCAGCTTGGACAGGGTGGGTGAGCAGTTCTTC
CDR3: CASSLDRVGEQFF

V: TRBV28
D: -
size: -
J: TRBJ1-2
DNA: TGTGCCAGCAGTCCACTTTCGACAGTCACATATGGCTACACCTTC
CDR3: CASSPLSTVTYGYTF

V: TRBV4-1
D: -
size: -
J: TRBJ1-4
DNA: TGCGCCAGCAGCCAAGAGCGGACAACTAATGAAAAACTGTTTTTT
CDR3: CASSQERTTNEKLFF

V: TRBV7-9
D: TRBD1
size: -
J: TRBJ2-2
DNA: TGTGCCAGCAGCCGAGACAGGGGTCCAAGCGGGGAGCTGTTTTTT
CDR3: CASSRDRGPSGELFF

V: TRBV5-1
D: -
size: -
J: TRBJ2-7
DNA: TGCGCCAGCAGCTTGGATGGAGGTCGGGGAGAGTCCTACGAGCAGTACTTC
CDR3: CASSLDGGRGESYEQYF

V: TRBV6-6
D: -
size: -
J: TRBJ1-1
DNA: TGTGCCAGCAGTTACTCCGGCGGGGGAACTGAAGCTTTCTTT
CDR3: CASSYSGGGTEAFF

V: TRBV7-2
D: TRBD2
size: -
J: TRBJ2-5
DNA: TGTGCCAGCAGCTTAGCCCGGGGGGGAATAGAGACCCAGTACTTC
CDR3: CASSLARGGIETQYF

V: TRBV6-5
D: -
size: -
J: TRBJ1-1
DNA: TGTGCCAGCAGCTCCACAGGGTTCGACACTGAAGCTTTCTTT
CDR3: CASSSTGFDTEAFF

V: TRBV5-5
D: TRBD1
size: -
J: TRBJ1-5
DNA: TGTGCCAGCAGCCTCGGACAGGGGGCCAATCAGCCCCAGCATTTT
CDR3: CASSLGQGANQPQHF

V: TRBV24-1
D: TRBD1
size: -
J: TRBJ1-2
DNA: TGTGCCACCAGTGACCCCGGCAGGGGGCATGGCTACACCTTC
CDR3: CATSDPGRGHGYTF

V: TRBV10-3
D: TRBD1
size: -
J: TRBJ1-1
DNA: TGTGCCATCAGTGTCGGGACAGATGAAGCTTTCTTT
CDR3: CAISVGTDEAFF

V: TRBV7-9
D: -
size: -
J: TRBJ1-4
DNA: TGTGCCAGCAGCCAAGGGGGGGCGCAAAGAAAACTGTTTTTT
CDR3: CASSQGGAQRKLFF

V: TRBV10-3
D: -
size: -
J: TRBJ2-1
DNA: TGTGCCATCAGTGAGGGGGGCAGATTGGGGGCTGAGCAGTTCTTC
CDR3: CAISEGGRLGAEQFF

V: TRBV14
D: TRBD1
size: few
J: TRBJ2-5
DNA: TGTGCCAGCAGCCAACGGACAGGGGGACGTGAGACCCAGTACTTC
CDR3: CASSQRTGGRETQYF

V: TRBV10-3
D: TRBD1
size: -
J: TRBJ1-2
DNA: TGTGCCATCAGGGGGACAGGGTATGGCTACACCTTC
CDR3: CAIRGTGYGYTF

V: TRBV14
D: TRBD1
size: -
J: TRBJ1-2
DNA: TGTGCCAGCAGCCAGGGACAGGACTATGGCTACACCTTC
CDR3: CASSQGQDYGYTF

V: TRBV2
D: -
size: -
J: TRBJ2-5
DNA: TGTGCCAGCAGAAAGGGACTTTCGGGGGAGACCCAGTACTTC
CDR3: CASRKGLSGETQYF

V: TRBV15
D: -
size: -
J: TRBJ1-4
DNA: TGTGCCACCAGCAGAGATGGGAGGAAACTGTTTTTT
CDR3: CATSRDGRKLFF

V: TRBV27
D: -
size: -
J: TRBJ1-4
DNA: TGTGCCAGCAGCCTTTTCCCCAGTGCAACTAATGAAAAACTGTTTTTT
CDR3: CASSLFPSATNEKLFF

V: TRBV4-3
D: TRBD1
size: -
J: TRBJ2-1
DNA: TGCGCCAGCAGCCTTCGGACAGGCAATGAGCAGTTCTTC
CDR3: CASSLRTGNEQFF

V: TRBV6-1
D: -
size: -
J: TRBJ2-5
DNA: TGTGCCAGCAGTGAAGGGGGCTGGGAAGAGACCCAGTACTTC
CDR3: CASSEGGWEETQYF

V: TRBV11-2
D: -
size: -
J: TRBJ1-2
DNA: TGTGCCAGCCAGGCAGGCTCTGGGGGCTACACCTTC
CDR3: CASQAGSGGYTF

V: TRBV19
D: -
size: -
J: TRBJ1-1
DNA: TGTGCCAGTAGTAATATCAGGGACACTGAAGCTTTCTTT
CDR3: CASSNIRDTEAFF

V: TRBV9
D: -
size: once
J: TRBJ2-1
DNA: TGTGCCAGCAGTCCAGGAGGGGCCGGTGGTAATGAGCAGTTCTTC
CDR3: CASSPGGAGGNEQFF

V: TRBV10-3
D: -
size: -
J: TRBJ1-5
DNA: TGTGCCATCAGTGCGGGTAGCAATCAGCCCCAGCATTTT
CDR3: CAISAGSNQPQHF

V: TRBV5-5
D: TRBD1
size: -
J: TRBJ1-5
DNA: TGTGCCAGCAGCGGGGGGACAGGGGGTTCGAATCAGCCCCAGCATTTT
CDR3: CASSGGTGGSNQPQHF

V: TRBV5-1
D: -
size: -
J: TRBJ1-1
DNA: TGCGCCAGCAGCGGCCCAGGGGTTGTCAACACTGAAGCTTTCTTT
CDR3: CASSGPGVVNTEAFF

V: TRBV20-1
D: -
size: -
J: TRBJ1-1
DNA: TGCAGTGCTAGTCGGACAAACGAAGCTTTCTTT
CDR3: CSASRTNEAFF

V: TRBV19
D: -
size: -
J: TRBJ2-3
DNA: TGTGCCAGTAGTGGAGGGCGGGGAGAAGCTACGCAGTATTTT
CDR3: CASSGGRGEATQYF